The 11 T cell receptor beta chains below were found in one sample sequenced in a study of T-cell reconstitution after alpha-beta-depleted transplantation in children. TCRbeta library preparation incorporated unique molecular identifiers. TCRdb re-analysed the PCR reads in MiXCR, keeping a single row per CDR3 protein. Of about 980,000 distinct CDR3 sequences listed, around 30% are singletons. The input for sequencing was PBMCs, mostly from graft donor cells, taken 360 days after TCRalphabeta/CD19-depleted stem cell transplant. The receptors were sampled from a boy in the first two years of life who had a stem cell transplant for SCID, so the T cells may come from the graft donor.

This clonotype was counted a few times. V usage is TRBV6-5 and J usage is TRBJ1-2; the D gene is possibly TRBD1 (5 bases). This CDR3 has 15 residues. The V end lost 6 bases, the J end lost 2 bases, and 16 bases lay between the germline ends. Looked up from germline, CDR1 is MNHEY and CDR2 is SVGAGI. DNA of the CDR3: TGTGCCAGCAGCCCCGACGGCAGGGCCAACTATGGCTACACCTTC. It is translated as CASSPDGRANYGYTF.

This chain links TRBV19 with TRBJ2-5; 10 bases agree with TRBD1. Germline V gene data show CDR1 as LNHDA and CDR2 as SQIVND (reference sequence). This CDR3 has 13 residues. V gave up 3 bases and J gave up 5 bases; unmatched junction bases: 0. The CDR3 protein is CASSMDRGETQYF. For the CDR3, the DNA is TGTGCCAGTAGTATGGACAGGGGGGAGACCCAGTACTTC. The variable domain in full, with the rest retrieved from reference TRBV19 and TRBJ2-5, is DGGITQSPKYLFRKEGQNVTLSCEQNLNHDAMYWYRQDPGQGLRLIYYSQIVNDFQKGDIAEGYSVSREKKESFPLTVTSAQKNPTAFYLCASSMDRGETQYFGPGTRLLVL.

In its sample, this clonotype was seen a few times. The rearrangement uses TRBV20-1 and TRBJ2-7; D not certain. Germline loops: CDR1 DFQATT, CDR2 SNEGSKA (reference sequence). The germline V and J ends were trimmed by 3 bases and 4 bases, with 10 bases remaining between them. This CDR3 has 12 residues. This CDR3 is CSASGLRYEQYF. The CDR3 coding sequence is TGCAGTGCTAGCGGCCTGAGGTACGAGCAGTACTTC.

This clonotype was counted a few times. The chain links TRBV10-3 to TRBJ1-1; perhaps TRBD1 as D (5 bases). Germline-derived CDR1 and CDR2 are ENHRY and SYGVKD. With 0 bases removed from V and 1 base from J, the gap between germline ends came to 9 bases. The CDR3 length is 15 residues. The CDR3, as DNA: TGTGCCATCAGTGAGTCACGGGGACGGAACACTGAAGCTTTCTTT. Encoded protein: CAISESRGRNTEAFF.

The chain is built from TRBV12-3 or TRBV12-4 and TRBJ2-6; D is ambiguous. This CDR3 has 16 residues. V dropped 1 base and J dropped 0 bases, with 7 bases sitting between them. The CDR3 sequence: CASSLGPPSGANVLTF. CDR3 DNA sequence: TGTGCCAGCAGTTTAGGACCGCCCTCTGGGGCCAACGTCCTGACTTTC.

This clonotype was detected a few times. The rearrangement joins TRBV18 to TRBJ2-1; 8 nucleotides line up with TRBD2. V was pared by 3 bases and J by 7 bases, with 11 bases of the junction left unmatched. The CDR3 totals 16 residues. The germline gives CDR1 KGHSH, CDR2 LQKENI. Here the CDR3 reads CASSPSAGDTRNEQFF. CDR3 nucleotides: TGTGCCAGCTCACCTTCAGCGGGGGATACGAGAAATGAGCAGTTCTTC.

The chain employs TRBV20-1 and TRBJ1-1, with TRBD1 identical over 7 bases. Germline values: CDR1 DFQATT, CDR2 SNEGSKA (reference sequence). This CDR3 contains 13 residues. The V gene end was trimmed by 2 bases and the J gene end by 4 bases; junction bases not matched to a gene: 4. DNA for the CDR3: TGCAGTGCTAGACAGGGGGTCGGCACTGAAGCTTTCTTT. It translates to CSARQGVGTEAFF.

This rearrangement joins TRBV30 to TRBJ2-7; TRBD2 matches 13 bases. This CDR3 is built from 18 residues. CDR1 and CDR2 (germline): GTSNPN, SVGIG (reference sequence). The V segment lost 0 bases and the J segment 3 bases; nucleotides outside the gene matches: 11. CDR3 sequence (DNA): TGTGCCTGGAGTGTACGGGGACTAGCGGGGACGGTTAACTACGAGCAGTACTTC. Protein sequence: CAWSVRGLAGTVNYEQYF.

The chain joins TRBV14 to TRBJ2-7; a possible D gene is TRBD2 (6 bases). The CDR3 contains 17 residues. Germline CDR1 SGHDN, CDR2 FVKESK. Trimming shortened V by 1 base and J by 0 bases, and 16 bases separated the two germline ends. The CDR3 nucleotides are TGTGCCAGCAGCCAAGTGGCGCGGGACTGGAGCTCCTACGAGCAGTACTTC. It encodes CASSQVARDWSSYEQYF.

The rearrangement uses TRBV6-5 and TRBJ1-2, with 8 bases identical to TRBD1. The CDR3 sequence is 15 residues long. Unmatched junction bases numbered 6, after V lost 2 bases and J lost 4 bases. Looked up from germline, CDR1 is MNHEY and CDR2 is SVGAGI. The CDR3: CASSYTGGRSYGYTF. The CDR3 nucleotides are TGTGCCAGCAGTTACACAGGGGGGAGGTCCTATGGCTACACCTTC.

In nucleotides, the CDR3 is TGTGCCAGCAGTTCCATACGACTTTTCGCATCTGGGGCCAACGTCCTGACTTTC. Protein product: CASSSIRLFASGANVLTF. The chain joins TRBV28 to TRBJ2-6; D gene ambiguous. This CDR3 region has 18 residues. CDR1 MDHEN and CDR2 SYDVKM come from the germline V gene. With 4 bases removed from V and 1 base from J, the gap between germline ends came to 17 bases.